This T cell receptor beta chain derives from a study of shared clonotypes between healthy human individuals. Turning to this clone: The sample carries other DNA sequences with the same CDR3.

With 5 bases removed from V and 4 bases from J, the gap between germline ends came to 9 bases. The V gene's germline CDR1 is SGDLS and CDR2 YYNGEE. CDR3 length: 13 residues. Positive CCR7 selection of CD45RO-negative cells yielded the naive CD8 cells, and terminally differentiated effector memory CD45RA+ cells were excluded. Measured with immunoSEQ multiplex PCR; TCRdb has only the in-frame clones, and not every one. The sample holds hundreds of thousands of clones, 85% to 95% seen once. The sequenced sample consisted of naive CD8+ T cells sorted from blood. V is TRBV9 and J is TRBJ2-2; D may be TRBD1 (6 bases). This TCR came from a woman aged 25-40 years in good health. The CDR3 here is CASSLGGTGELFF. The CDR3 DNA follows: TGTGCCAGCAGTTTAGGGGGCACCGGGGAGCTGTTTTTT.